This is a list of T cell receptor beta chains from one sample in a study of T cell responses to AZD1222 COVID-19 vaccine. Libraries were prepared by immunoSEQ multiplex PCR; TCRdb keeps only in-frame clonotypes and omits some of them. In the table there are 130,000 to 150,000 clones, about 90% of which are singletons. The sequencing used peripheral blood, collected on day 0 of AZD1222 vaccination. The receptors stem from an adult in good health. CDR3s include the opening cysteine and the closing phenylalanine or tryptophan. A D gene is named only where the DNA matches it firmly. Only part of the rows carry a size: once, few, many, or a class if the clone is expanded.

clone_size j_call v_call d_call cdr3_aa cdr3_nt
. TRBJ2-1 TRBV28 TRBD2 CASSFLPAGGNNEQFF TGTGCCAGCAGTTTTTTACCAGCGGGAGGAAACAATGAGCAGTTCTTC
. TRBJ2-7 TRBV10-1 TRBD2 CASRYGTRFCEQYF TGCGCCAGCAGGTACGGGACTAGATTTTGCGAGCAGTACTTC
. TRBJ2-5 TRBV20-1 . CSASRRRLYQETQYF TGCAGTGCTAGTCGTCGGCGACTGTACCAAGAGACCCAGTACTTC
. TRBJ2-1 TRBV15 TRBD2 CATSRQLAGGGNEQFF TGTGCCACCAGCAGGCAACTAGCGGGAGGCGGCAATGAGCAGTTCTTC
once TRBJ1-2 TRBV19 . CASSTVGALSYGYTF TGTGCCAGTAGTACCGTGGGGGCGTTGTCCTATGGCTACACCTTC
. TRBJ2-1 TRBV5-1 TRBD2 CASSLISGSSYNEQFF TGCGCCAGCAGCTTAATTAGCGGGAGCTCCTACAATGAGCAGTTCTTC
. TRBJ1-3 TRBV12-3/TRBV12-4 . CATSRGSGNTIYF TGTGCCACCTCAAGGGGCAGTGGAAACACCATATATTTT
. TRBJ2-1 TRBV12-3/TRBV12-4 . CASSSGSLDEQFF TGTGCCAGCAGCTCAGGGTCGCTGGATGAGCAGTTCTTC
. TRBJ1-4 TRBV11-2 . CASSPGSWFDEKLFF TGTGCCAGCAGCCCCGGGTCGTGGTTCGATGAAAAACTGTTTTTT
. TRBJ2-7 TRBV7-2 TRBD2 CASSLELAGDYEQYF TGTGCCAGCAGCTTAGAACTAGCGGGAGACTACGAGCAGTACTTC
. TRBJ2-2 TRBV4-1 TRBD1 CASSQRTGFGHGELFF TGCGCCAGCAGCCAGCGGACAGGGTTTGGTCACGGGGAGCTGTTTTTT
. TRBJ1-2 TRBV7-9 . CASSLQGLYGYTF TGTGCCAGCAGCTTACAGGGTCTCTATGGCTACACCTTC
. TRBJ1-2 TRBV19 TRBD1 CASSTHPGQGTNYGYTF TGTGCCAGTAGTACGCACCCGGGACAGGGTACTAACTATGGCTACACCTTC
. TRBJ1-4 TRBV10-3 TRBD1 CATRDPGGTVNEKLFF TGTGCCACCAGGGATCCCGGCGGGACAGTAAATGAAAAACTGTTTTTT
. TRBJ2-1 TRBV28 . CASSLLKAGGNEQFF TGTGCCAGCAGTTTATTAAAGGCGGGTGGCAATGAGCAGTTCTTC
. TRBJ1-1 TRBV6-1 TRBD1 CASSEIRDRGKTFF TGTGCCAGCAGTGAAATTAGGGACAGGGGAAAGACTTTCTTT
once TRBJ2-5 TRBV28 . CASSSEGEVQETQYF TGTGCCAGCAGTTCAGAGGGGGAGGTCCAAGAGACCCAGTACTTC
. TRBJ2-7 TRBV10-1 . CASSVGAGASYEQYF TGCGCCAGCAGTGTGGGCGCCGGGGCCTCCTACGAGCAGTACTTC
once TRBJ2-7 TRBV6-2/TRBV6-3 TRBD2 CASSITSGSVTYEQYF TGTGCCAGCAGTATAACTAGCGGGAGTGTTACCTACGAGCAGTACTTC
. TRBJ2-1 TRBV7-2 TRBD1 CASSLEQGNEQFF TGTGCCAGCAGCTTAGAACAGGGGAATGAGCAGTTCTTC
. TRBJ2-1 TRBV11-3 TRBD2 CASSSRTSGSSYNEQFF TGTGCCAGCAGCTCGCGGACTAGCGGGAGCTCCTACAATGAGCAGTTCTTC
. TRBJ1-5 TRBV4-2 TRBD1 CASSHQGEGQPQHF TGTGCCAGCAGCCACCAGGGGGAGGGTCAGCCCCAGCATTTT
. TRBJ2-5 TRBV29-1 TRBD1 CSGGQGKETQYF TGCAGCGGTGGACAGGGGAAAGAGACCCAGTACTTC
. TRBJ1-5 TRBV19 . CASKAESGGNQPQHF TGTGCCAGTAAGGCGGAGTCGGGGGGCAATCAGCCCCAGCATTTT
. TRBJ2-5 TRBV6-2/TRBV6-3 . CASSLGTSKETQYF TGTGCCAGCAGTTTGGGGACGAGTAAAGAGACCCAGTACTTC